The text below deals with one T cell receptor (beta chain). Antigen: not known. This entry belongs to a study of T cell repertoires in ileal Crohn's disease. In the study overall: Thiopurines (fewer than 12) or anti-TNF agents (around 17) were given postoperatively to about half. Study-wide findings and caveats: Compared with non-smokers, active smokers at surgery showed more clonal expansions.

Only in-frame clones appear in the TCRdb table, and some are missing; sequencing was by immunoSEQ multiplex PCR. The data contain some 17,000 clones, just over 85% of them singletons. Adults with ileal or ileocolonic Crohn's disease and an indication for resection were eligible. The germline gives CDR1 SGHTA, CDR2 FQGTGA. Trimming at V came to 0 bases and at J to 4 bases, leaving 12 bases not matched to a gene. This CDR3 is built from 18 residues. The V gene is TRBV7-3, the J gene TRBJ2-1; 7 positions match TRBD2. Sequencing was done on a sample of ileal tissue. This clonotype was sampled from an adult with Crohn's disease. In nucleotides, the CDR3 is TGTGCCAGCAGCTTAACAGTTGGGGGAGCGGGGAGTTACAATGAGCAGTTCTTC. It encodes CASSLTVGGAGSYNEQFF.